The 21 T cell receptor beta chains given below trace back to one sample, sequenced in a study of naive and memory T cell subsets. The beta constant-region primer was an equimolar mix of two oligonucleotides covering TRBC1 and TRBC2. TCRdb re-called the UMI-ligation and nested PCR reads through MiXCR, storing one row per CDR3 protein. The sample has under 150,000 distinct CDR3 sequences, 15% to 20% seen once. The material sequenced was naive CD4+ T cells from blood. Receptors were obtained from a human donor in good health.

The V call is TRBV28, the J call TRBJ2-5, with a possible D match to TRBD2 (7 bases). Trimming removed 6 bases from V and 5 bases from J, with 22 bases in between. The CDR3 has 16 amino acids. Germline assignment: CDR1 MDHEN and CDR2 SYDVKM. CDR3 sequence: CASSPIGAGARETQYF. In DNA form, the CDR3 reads TGTGCCAGCAGCCCGATCGGGGCGGGGGCGAGGGAGACCCAGTACTTC.

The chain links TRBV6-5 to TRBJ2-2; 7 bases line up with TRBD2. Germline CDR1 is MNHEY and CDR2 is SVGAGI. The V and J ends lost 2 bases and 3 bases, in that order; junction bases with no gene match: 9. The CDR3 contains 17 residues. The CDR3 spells CASSYSSRGGYTGELFF. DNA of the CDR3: TGTGCCAGCAGTTACAGTTCAAGGGGAGGGTACACCGGGGAGCTGTTTTTT.

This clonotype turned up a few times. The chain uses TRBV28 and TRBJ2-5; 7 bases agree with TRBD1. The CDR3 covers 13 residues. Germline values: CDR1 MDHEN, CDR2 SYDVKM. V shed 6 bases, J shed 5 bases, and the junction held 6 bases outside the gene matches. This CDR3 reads CASRETGMETQYF. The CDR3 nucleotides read TGTGCCAGCAGAGAGACAGGGATGGAGACCCAGTACTTC.

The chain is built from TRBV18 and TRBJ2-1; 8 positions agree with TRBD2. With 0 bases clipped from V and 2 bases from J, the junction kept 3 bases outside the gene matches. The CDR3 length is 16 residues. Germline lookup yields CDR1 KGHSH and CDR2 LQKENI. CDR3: CASSPPSGVTYNEQFF. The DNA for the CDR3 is TGTGCCAGCTCACCACCTAGCGGGGTAACCTACAATGAGCAGTTCTTC.

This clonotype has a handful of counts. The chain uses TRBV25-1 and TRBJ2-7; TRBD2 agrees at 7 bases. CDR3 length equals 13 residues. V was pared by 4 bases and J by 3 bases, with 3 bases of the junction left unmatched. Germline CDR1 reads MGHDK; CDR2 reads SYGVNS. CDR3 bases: TGTGCCAGCAGTGCGGGGGGAGGCTACGAGCAGTACTTC. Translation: CASSAGGGYEQYF.

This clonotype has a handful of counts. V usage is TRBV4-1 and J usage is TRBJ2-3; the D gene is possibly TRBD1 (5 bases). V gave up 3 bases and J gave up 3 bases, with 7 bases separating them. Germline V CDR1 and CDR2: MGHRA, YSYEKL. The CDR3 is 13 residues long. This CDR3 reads CASSHPGTDTQYF. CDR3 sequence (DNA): TGCGCCAGCAGCCACCCAGGGACAGATACGCAGTATTTT.

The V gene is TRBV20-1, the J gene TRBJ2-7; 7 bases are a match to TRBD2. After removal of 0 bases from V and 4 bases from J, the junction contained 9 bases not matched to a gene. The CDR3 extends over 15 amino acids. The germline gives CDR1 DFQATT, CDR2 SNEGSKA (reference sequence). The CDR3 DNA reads TGCAGTGCTAGAGATGTCGAGGGAGGGCGATACGAGCAGTACTTC. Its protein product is CSARDVEGGRYEQYF.

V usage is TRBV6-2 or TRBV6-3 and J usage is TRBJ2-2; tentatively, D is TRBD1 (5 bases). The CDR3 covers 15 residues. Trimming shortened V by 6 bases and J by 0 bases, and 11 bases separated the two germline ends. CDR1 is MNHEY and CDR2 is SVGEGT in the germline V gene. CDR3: CASRAGSANTGELFF. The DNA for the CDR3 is TGTGCCAGCAGAGCAGGGTCCGCGAACACCGGGGAGCTGTTTTTT.

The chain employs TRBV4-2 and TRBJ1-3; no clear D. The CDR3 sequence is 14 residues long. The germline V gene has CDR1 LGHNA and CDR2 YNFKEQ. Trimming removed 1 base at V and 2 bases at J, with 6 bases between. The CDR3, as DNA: TGTGCCAGCAGCCAAGGTTCAGCTGGAAACACCATATATTTT. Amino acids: CASSQGSAGNTIYF.

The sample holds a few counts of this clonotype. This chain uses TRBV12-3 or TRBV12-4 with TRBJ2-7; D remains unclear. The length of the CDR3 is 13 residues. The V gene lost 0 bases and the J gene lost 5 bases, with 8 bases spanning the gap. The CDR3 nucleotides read TGTGCCAGCAGTTTAGCGTATAGGGACGAGCAGTACTTC. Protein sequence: CASSLAYRDEQYF.

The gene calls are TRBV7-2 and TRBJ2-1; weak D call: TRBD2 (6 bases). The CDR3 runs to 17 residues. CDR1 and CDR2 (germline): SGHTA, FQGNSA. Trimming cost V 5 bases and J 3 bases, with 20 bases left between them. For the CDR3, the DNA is TGTGCCAGCAGCGCTAAAGCTAGCGCCTTTAACTACAATGAGCAGTTCTTC. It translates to CASSAKASAFNYNEQFF.

CDR3 sequence (DNA): TGTGCCAGCAGTACGACAGGGTGGGAGACCCAGTACTTC. Protein sequence: CASSTTGWETQYF. V is TRBV28 and J is TRBJ2-5; TRBD1 matches at 7 bases. The V gene's germline CDR1 is MDHEN and CDR2 SYDVKM. The CDR3 length is 13 residues. Trimming removed 5 bases from V and 5 bases from J; junction bases left unmatched: 5.

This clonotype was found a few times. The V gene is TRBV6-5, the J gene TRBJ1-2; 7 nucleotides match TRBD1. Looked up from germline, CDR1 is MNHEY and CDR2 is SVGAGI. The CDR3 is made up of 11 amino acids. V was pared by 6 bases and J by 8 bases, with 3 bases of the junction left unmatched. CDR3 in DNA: TGTGCCAGCAGATACAGGGGCGGCTACACCTTC. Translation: CASRYRGGYTF.

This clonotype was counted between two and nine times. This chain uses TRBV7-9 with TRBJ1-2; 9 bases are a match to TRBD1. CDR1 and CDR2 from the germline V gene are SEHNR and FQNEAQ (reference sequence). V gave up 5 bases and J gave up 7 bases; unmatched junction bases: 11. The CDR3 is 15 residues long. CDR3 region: CASSPSKGQGAGYTF. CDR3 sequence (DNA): TGTGCCAGCAGCCCAAGCAAGGGACAGGGTGCTGGCTACACCTTC.

CDR3 protein: CASSQESGNTGELFF. In DNA form, the CDR3 reads TGCGCCAGCAGCCAAGAAAGCGGGAACACCGGGGAGCTGTTTTTT. This chain connects TRBV4-1 to TRBJ2-2, with D possibly matching TRBD2 (5 bases). CDR1 and CDR2 from the germline V gene are MGHRA and YSYEKL. Deletions cut 0 bases from V and 1 base from J, with 6 bases between. This CDR3 is built from 15 residues.

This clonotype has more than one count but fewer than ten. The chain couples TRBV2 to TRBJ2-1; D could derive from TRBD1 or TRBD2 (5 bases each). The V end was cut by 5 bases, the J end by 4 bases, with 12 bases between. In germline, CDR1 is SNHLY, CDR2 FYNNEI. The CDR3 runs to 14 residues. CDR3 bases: TGTGCCAGCAGTCGCCGAGGGGATTACAATGAGCAGTTCTTC. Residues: CASSRRGDYNEQFF. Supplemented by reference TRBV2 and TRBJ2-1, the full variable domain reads EPEVTQTPSHQVTQMGQEVILRCVPISNHLYFYWYRQILGQKVEFLVSFYNNEISEKSEIFDDQFSVERPDGSNFTLKIRSTKLEDSAMYFCASSRRGDYNEQFFGPGTRLTVL.

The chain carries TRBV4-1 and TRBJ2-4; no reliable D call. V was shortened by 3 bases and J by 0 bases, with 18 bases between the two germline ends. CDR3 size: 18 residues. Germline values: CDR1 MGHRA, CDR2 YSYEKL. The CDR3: CASSHAGRVPIAKNIQYF. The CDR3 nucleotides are TGCGCCAGCAGCCACGCCGGTCGAGTACCGATAGCCAAAAACATTCAGTACTTC.

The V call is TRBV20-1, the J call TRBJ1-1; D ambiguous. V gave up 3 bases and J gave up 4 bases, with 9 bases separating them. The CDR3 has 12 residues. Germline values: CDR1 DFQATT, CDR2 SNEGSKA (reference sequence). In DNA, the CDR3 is TGCAGTGCTAGCGGGAGTGGCACTGAAGCTTTCTTT. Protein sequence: CSASGSGTEAFF.

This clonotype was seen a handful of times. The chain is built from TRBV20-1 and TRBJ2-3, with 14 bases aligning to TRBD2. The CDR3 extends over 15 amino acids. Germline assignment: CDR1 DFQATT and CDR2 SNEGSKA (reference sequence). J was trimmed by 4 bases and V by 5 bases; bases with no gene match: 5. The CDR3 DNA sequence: TGCAGTGCTGCCGGGACTAGCGGGAGAGCAGATACGCAGTATTTT. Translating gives CSAAGTSGRADTQYF.

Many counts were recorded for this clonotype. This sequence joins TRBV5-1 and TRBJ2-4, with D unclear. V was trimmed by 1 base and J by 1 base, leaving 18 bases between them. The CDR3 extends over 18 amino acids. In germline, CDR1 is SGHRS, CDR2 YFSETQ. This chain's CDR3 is CASSLSSAPVLAKNIQYF. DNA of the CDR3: TGCGCCAGCAGCTTGTCCTCCGCACCTGTGCTGGCCAAAAACATTCAGTACTTC.

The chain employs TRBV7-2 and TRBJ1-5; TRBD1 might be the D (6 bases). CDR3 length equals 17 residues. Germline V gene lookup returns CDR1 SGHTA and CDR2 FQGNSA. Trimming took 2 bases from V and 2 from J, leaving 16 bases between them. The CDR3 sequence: CASSLSAQGFGNQPQHF. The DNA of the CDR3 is TGTGCCAGCAGCTTAAGTGCACAGGGATTCGGCAATCAGCCCCAGCATTTT.